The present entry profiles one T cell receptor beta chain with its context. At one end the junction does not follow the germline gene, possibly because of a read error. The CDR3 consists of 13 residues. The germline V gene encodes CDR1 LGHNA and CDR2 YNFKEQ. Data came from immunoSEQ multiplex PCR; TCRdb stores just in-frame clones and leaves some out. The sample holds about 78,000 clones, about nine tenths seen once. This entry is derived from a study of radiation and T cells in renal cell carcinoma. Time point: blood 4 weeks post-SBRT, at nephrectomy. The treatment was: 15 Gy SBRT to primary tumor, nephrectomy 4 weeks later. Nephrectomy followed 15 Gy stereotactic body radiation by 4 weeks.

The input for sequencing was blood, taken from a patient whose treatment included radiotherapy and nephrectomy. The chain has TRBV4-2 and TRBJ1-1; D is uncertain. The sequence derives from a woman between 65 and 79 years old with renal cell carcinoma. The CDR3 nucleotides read TGTGCCAGCAGCCAAGATTCGCGGTCTGATGCTTTCTTT. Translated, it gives CASSQDSRSDAFF.